This T cell receptor beta chain was profiled in a study of CDR3 diversity in severe acne. TCRdb fed the PCR reads into MiXCR, producing one record per CDR3 protein. The table has roughly 81,000 distinct CDR3 sequences, 45% to 50% seen once; the top ten hold about 9.5%. The receptor's source is a male donor in good health, serving as a control. Material: blood.

In DNA, the CDR3 is TGCAGCGGTGGGACAGGGGGGTTCACCGGGGAGCTGTTTTTT. Its translation is CSGGTGGFTGELFF. V is TRBV29-1 and J is TRBJ2-2; 11 nucleotides match TRBD1. The germline gives CDR1 SQVTM, CDR2 ANQGSEA. The CDR3 has 14 amino acids. V lost 7 bases, J lost 4 bases, and 5 bases stayed unmatched.